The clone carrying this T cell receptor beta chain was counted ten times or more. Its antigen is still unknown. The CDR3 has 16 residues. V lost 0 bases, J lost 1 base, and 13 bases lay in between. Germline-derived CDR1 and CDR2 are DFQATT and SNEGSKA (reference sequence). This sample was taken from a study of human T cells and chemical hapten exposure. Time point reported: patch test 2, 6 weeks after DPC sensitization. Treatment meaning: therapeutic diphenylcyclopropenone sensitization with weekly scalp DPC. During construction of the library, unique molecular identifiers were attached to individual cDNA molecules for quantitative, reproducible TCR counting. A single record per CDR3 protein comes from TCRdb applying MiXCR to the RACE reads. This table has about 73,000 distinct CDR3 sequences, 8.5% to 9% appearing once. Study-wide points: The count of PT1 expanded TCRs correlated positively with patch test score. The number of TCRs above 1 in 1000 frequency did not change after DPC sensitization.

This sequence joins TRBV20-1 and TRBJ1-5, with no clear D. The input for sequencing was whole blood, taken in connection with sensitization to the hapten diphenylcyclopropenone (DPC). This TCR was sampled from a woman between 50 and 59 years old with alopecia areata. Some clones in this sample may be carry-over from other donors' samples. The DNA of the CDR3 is TGCAGTGCTAGAGATCGTGGGTGGGGAAGCAATCAGCCCCAGCATTTT. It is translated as CSARDRGWGSNQPQHF.